These 20 T cell receptor beta chains were sequenced from one sample in a study of immune characterization of retroperitoneal liposarcoma (dated by TCRdb to 2018 to 2020). The library was obtained by PCR. Sequencing was performed on a NextSeq 500. TCRdb reworked the public reads: Q25 trimming with fastp, MiXCR clone assembly, productive beta chains retained. Every distinct CDR3 protein forms one entry, paired with its most common genes and DNA. The sample profile shows fewer than 25,000 distinct CDR3 sequences; approximately 40% of them were found once. The ten biggest clones cover approximately 8% of the sample. Sequencing was carried out using blood. These receptors originate from a male donor with retroperitoneal liposarcoma.

This clonotype is judged medium-sized (0.01 to 0.1%). The J gene is TRBJ2-1, the V gene TRBV6-1; 10 bases line up with TRBD2. The germline V gene encodes CDR1 MNHNS and CDR2 SASEGT. The CDR3 has 15 amino acids. The junction had 10 bases not matched to a gene; V was cut back by 5 bases and J by 9 bases. The CDR3 spells CASSYWTSGDGEQFF. The CDR3 DNA follows: TGTGCCAGCAGTTATTGGACTAGCGGAGATGGTGAGCAGTTCTTC.

This clonotype is classed as medium-sized (0.01 to 0.1%). This chain connects TRBV6-1 to TRBJ2-1; perhaps TRBD2 as D (5 bases). CDR3 length: 17 amino acids. Trimming cost V 5 bases and J 6 bases, with 23 bases left between them. CDR1 is MNHNS, CDR2 SASEGT, per germline. The CDR3 here is CASSSRLDAVTTNEQFF. The CDR3 region has the DNA TGTGCCAGCAGTTCCCGATTAGACGCCGTGACTACCAATGAGCAGTTCTTC.

This chain links TRBV12-3 or TRBV12-4 with TRBJ2-1; the match to TRBD2 covers 16 bases. The J call may not be correct, given that the DNA end is closer to TRBJ2-7. This CDR3 comprises 14 residues. The DNA for the CDR3 is TGTGCCAGCAGTGGGACTAGCGGGAGGGTTGAGCAGTACTTC. As protein: CASSGTSGRVEQYF.

This clonotype was observed many times. The V call is TRBV6-1, the J call TRBJ2-7; tentatively, D is TRBD1 or TRBD2 (6 bases each). Between the trimmed V and J ends, which lost 6 bases and 5 bases, there was a span of 20 bases. The CDR3 sequence is 15 residues long. The germline gives CDR1 MNHNS, CDR2 SASEGT. The CDR3 reads CASSYGTQGGNEQYF. DNA for the CDR3: TGTGCCAGCAGCTACGGGACACAGGGCGGGAACGAGCAGTACTTC.

The chain joins TRBV15 to TRBJ2-5; D uncertain. The J call is in doubt because the DNA end fits TRBJ2-7 better. The CDR3 sequence is 19 residues long. In germline, CDR1 is LNHNV, CDR2 YYDKDF (reference sequence). This CDR3 is CATSSQPPLSVIDSYEQYF. CDR3 DNA sequence: TGTGCCACCAGCAGCCAACCACCCCTCTCCGTGATAGACTCCTACGAGCAGTACTTC.

This clonotype appeared once. The chain combines TRBV6-1 with TRBJ2-1, with D maybe TRBD2 (6 bases). CDR3 length equals 16 residues. Between the trimmed V and J ends, which lost 3 bases and 1 base, there was a span of 13 bases. Germline CDR1 MNHNS, CDR2 SASEGT. The CDR3 loop reads CASSELGSGSYNEQFF. CDR3 bases: TGTGCCAGCAGTGAGTTGGGAAGCGGGTCCTACAATGAGCAGTTCTTC.

This clonotype occurred many times. The chain combines TRBV6-1 with TRBJ2-3, with D possibly called TRBD1 or TRBD2 (6 bases each). Near its end, the DNA agrees better with TRBJ2-7, so the J call may be wrong. CDR1 is MNHNS and CDR2 is SASEGT in the germline V gene. The CDR3 is 16 residues long. CDR3 coding DNA: TGTGCCAGCAGGGACTATAGCACGGGACACACCTACGAGCAGTACTTC. Translation gives CASRDYSTGHTYEQYF.

The chain uses TRBV6-2 or TRBV6-3 and TRBJ2-2; tentatively, D is TRBD1 or TRBD2 (5 bases each). This CDR3 comprises 15 residues. With 5 bases removed from V and 5 bases from J, the gap between germline ends came to 15 bases. Germline values: CDR1 MNHEY, CDR2 SVGEGT. The chain's CDR3 is CASSGAAEGTGELFF. DNA for the CDR3: TGTGCCAGCAGTGGAGCGGCAGAGGGGACCGGGGAGCTGTTTTTT.

By sample share, this clonotype is medium-sized (0.01 to 0.1%). V usage is TRBV11-3 and J usage is TRBJ2-1; D is uncertain. The J call may be wrong; the DNA end is better matched by TRBJ2-7. CDR1 SGHNT and CDR2 YENEEA come from the germline V gene. This CDR3 contains 12 residues. The CDR3: CASSFRDYEQYF. The CDR3 DNA sequence: TGTGCCAGCAGCTTTAGGGACTACGAGCAGTACTTC.

This clonotype was found many times. V usage is TRBV12-3 or TRBV12-4 and J usage is TRBJ2-1, with D perhaps TRBD2 (5 bases). CDR3 size: 15 residues. V was clipped by 0 bases and J by 9 bases, with 15 bases between them. CDR3 in amino acids: CASSLAGLSSFEQFF. CDR3 nucleotides: TGTGCCAGCAGTTTAGCCGGATTATCTAGCTTTGAGCAGTTCTTC.

The chain carries TRBV27 and TRBJ1-4, with a tentative D call TRBD1 (5 bases). Germline V gene lookup returns CDR1 MNHEY and CDR2 SMNVEV (reference sequence). The germline V and J ends were trimmed by 5 bases and 5 bases, with 15 bases remaining between them. CDR3 size: 15 residues. The CDR3 DNA is TGTGCCAGCAGTGCCACCGGGACCCAAAATGAAAAACTGTTTTTT. Its protein is CASSATGTQNEKLFF. The whole variable domain, filled in from reference TRBV27 and TRBJ1-4, reads EAQVTQNPRYLITVTGKKLTVTCSQNMNHEYMSWYRQDPGLGLRQIYYSMNVEVTDKGDVPEGYKVSRKEKRNFPLILESPSPNQTSLYFCASSATGTQNEKLFFGSGTQLSVL.

This clonotype showed up many times. This rearrangement joins TRBV7-9 to TRBJ2-1; D unresolved. V gave up 10 bases and J gave up 10 bases, with 14 bases separating them. Per the germline V gene, CDR1 is SEHNR and CDR2 is FQNEAQ (reference sequence). This CDR3 has 11 residues. The CDR3 DNA reads TGTGCCACTACGTCCATCTACGAGCAGTTCTTC. Its protein is CATTSIYEQFF.

The rearrangement links TRBV27 to TRBJ2-2; D remains unclear. Germline-derived CDR1 and CDR2 are MNHEY and SMNVEV (reference sequence). Trimming removed 5 bases at V and 0 bases at J, with 7 bases between. This CDR3 has 14 residues. Here the CDR3 DNA reads TGTGCCAGCAGTCTACGGACGAACACCGGGGAGCTGTTTTTT. It codes for CASSLRTNTGELFF.

This chain uses TRBV6-1 with TRBJ2-4; D possibly corresponds to TRBD1 (5 bases). With 5 bases removed from V and 4 bases from J, the gap between germline ends came to 15 bases. This CDR3 contains 15 residues. CDR1 is MNHNS and CDR2 is SASEGT in the germline V gene. The CDR3 coding sequence is TGTGCCAGCAGTTTCGTGGCAGGGCAAAAAAACATTCAGTACTTC. Residues: CASSFVAGQKNIQYF.

Concerning this clonotype itself: A read error is possible here, since a much larger clone lies one base away. This chain connects TRBV12-3 or TRBV12-4 to TRBJ2-1; 7 bases are shared with TRBD2. The CDR3 length is 14 residues. Here the CDR3 reads CATRLAGFNNELFF. In nucleotides, the CDR3 is TGTGCCACCCGATTAGCGGGCTTTAACAATGAGCTGTTCTTC.

This clonotype was picked up many times. The V call is TRBV6-1, the J call TRBJ2-3; D gene ambiguous. The CDR3 loop spans 13 amino acids. Trimming stripped 6 bases from V and 6 bases from J, with 13 bases between. Germline CDR1 MNHNS, CDR2 SASEGT. The CDR3 DNA is TGTGCCAGCAGGGCGGTTAGTTTTGATACGCAGTATTTT. This encodes CASRAVSFDTQYF.

This sequence joins TRBV25-1 and TRBJ1-2; TRBD1 agrees at 11 bases. The CDR3 totals 15 residues. Germline-derived CDR1 and CDR2 are MGHDK and SYGVNS. V lost 5 bases to trimming and J lost 8 bases; unmatched junction nucleotides: 10. The DNA for the CDR3 is TGTGCCAGCAGTCCCCGGACAGGGGGCATCAGCGGCTACACCTTC. Its translation: CASSPRTGGISGYTF.

This clonotype was picked up a small number of times. V usage is TRBV10-3 and J usage is TRBJ2-4; possible D gene TRBD2, 6 bases. The J call is doubtful: the DNA matches TRBJ2-7 better. Germline V gene data show CDR1 as ENHRY and CDR2 as SYGVKD. There are 15 residues in the CDR3. The CDR3 coding sequence is TGTGCCATCAGGGTTGGTGAGGGCGGGATGTACGAGCAGTACTTC. It encodes CAIRVGEGGMYEQYF.

The rearrangement joins TRBV6-6 to TRBJ2-3, with 10 bases aligning to TRBD2. In germline, CDR1 is MNHNY, CDR2 SVGAGI (reference sequence). V lost 6 bases to trimming and J lost 0 bases; unmatched junction nucleotides: 9. CDR3 length: 17 amino acids. CDR3 loop: CASRLPGLARSTDTQYF. In DNA, the CDR3 is TGTGCCAGCAGATTGCCGGGACTAGCGCGAAGCACAGATACGCAGTATTTT.

The CDR3 DNA reads TGTGCCAGCAGTTGGACAGCTGGAAACACCATATATTTT. Translated: CASSWTAGNTIYF. This chain uses TRBV7-2 with TRBJ1-3; tentatively, D is TRBD1 (6 bases). The V end lost 6 bases, the J end lost 2 bases, and 8 bases lay between the germline ends. The CDR3 spans 13 residues. Germline V gene sequence: CDR1 SGHTA, CDR2 FQGNSA.